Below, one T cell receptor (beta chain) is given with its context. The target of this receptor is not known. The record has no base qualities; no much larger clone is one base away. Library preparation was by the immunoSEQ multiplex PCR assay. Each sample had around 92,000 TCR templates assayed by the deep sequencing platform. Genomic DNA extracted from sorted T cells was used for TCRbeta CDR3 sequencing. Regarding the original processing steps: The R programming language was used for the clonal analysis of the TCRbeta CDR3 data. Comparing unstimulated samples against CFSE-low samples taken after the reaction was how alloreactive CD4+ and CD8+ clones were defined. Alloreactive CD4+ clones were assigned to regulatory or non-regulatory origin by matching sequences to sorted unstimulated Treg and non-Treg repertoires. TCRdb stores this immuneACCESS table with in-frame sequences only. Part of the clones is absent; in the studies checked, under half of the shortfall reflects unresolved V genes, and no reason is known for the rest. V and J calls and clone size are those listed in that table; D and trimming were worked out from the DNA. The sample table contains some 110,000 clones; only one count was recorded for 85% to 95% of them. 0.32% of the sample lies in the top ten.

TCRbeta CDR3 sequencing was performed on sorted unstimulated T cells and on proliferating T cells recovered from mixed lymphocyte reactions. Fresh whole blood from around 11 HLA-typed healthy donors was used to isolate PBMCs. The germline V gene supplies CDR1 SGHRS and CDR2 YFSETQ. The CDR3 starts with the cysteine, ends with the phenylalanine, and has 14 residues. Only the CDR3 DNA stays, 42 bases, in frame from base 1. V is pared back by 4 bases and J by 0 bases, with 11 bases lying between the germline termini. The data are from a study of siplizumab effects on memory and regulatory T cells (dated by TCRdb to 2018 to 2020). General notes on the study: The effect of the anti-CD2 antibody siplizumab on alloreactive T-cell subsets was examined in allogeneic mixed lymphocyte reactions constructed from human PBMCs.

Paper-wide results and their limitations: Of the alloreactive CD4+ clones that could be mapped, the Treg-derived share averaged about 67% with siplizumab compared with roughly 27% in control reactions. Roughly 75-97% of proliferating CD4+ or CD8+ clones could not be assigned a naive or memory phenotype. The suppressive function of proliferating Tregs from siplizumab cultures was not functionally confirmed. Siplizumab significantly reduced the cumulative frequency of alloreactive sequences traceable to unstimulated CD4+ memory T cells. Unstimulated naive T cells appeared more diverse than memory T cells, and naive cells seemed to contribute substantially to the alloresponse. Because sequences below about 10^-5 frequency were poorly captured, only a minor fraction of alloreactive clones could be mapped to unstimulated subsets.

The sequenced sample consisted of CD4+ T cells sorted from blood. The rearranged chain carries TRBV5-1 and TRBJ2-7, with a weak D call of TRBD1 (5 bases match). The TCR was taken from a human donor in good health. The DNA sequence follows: TGCGCCAGCAGCCTGGAAGGGGTCTCCTACGAGCAGTACTTC. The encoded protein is CASSLEGVSYEQYF.